A selection of T cell receptor beta chains follows, all from one sample in a study of CD8+ T cells in alopecia areata. Assay: immunoSEQ multiplex PCR; the TCRdb copy retains only in-frame clones and omits some. The data show 270,000 or so clones, with roughly 60% seen just once and around 1.8% held by the top ten. The sequencing here drew on CD4+ T cells sorted from blood, taken at week 24, from a patient treated with tofacitinib. The receptors come from a human donor with alopecia areata. Both conserved end residues are part of each CDR3. Each record gives: CDR3 protein, CDR3 DNA, D gene, V gene, J gene, clone size. A D gene is named only where the DNA matches it firmly. Only part of the rows carry a size: once, few, many, or a class if the clone is expanded.

CASSLDIPETQYF	TGCGCCAGCAGCTTGGACATCCCGGAGACCCAGTACTTC	NA	TRBV5-1	TRBJ2-5	few
CASRRTRAYEQYF	TGTGCCAGCAGGAGGACTAGAGCCTACGAGCAGTACTTC	TRBD2	TRBV14	TRBJ2-7	NA
CASSASKGIYYGYTF	TGTGCCAGCAGCGCGAGCAAGGGAATTTACTATGGCTACACCTTC	NA	TRBV9	TRBJ1-2	NA
CASSIRHNEQFF	TGTGCCAGTAGTATACGGCACAATGAGCAGTTCTTC	NA	TRBV19	TRBJ2-1	NA
CASSPRDSQETQYF	TGCGCCAGCAGCCCCCGGGACAGCCAAGAGACCCAGTACTTC	TRBD1	TRBV5-1	TRBJ2-5	NA
CAWRPQETQYF	TGTGCCTGGAGGCCACAAGAGACCCAGTACTTC	NA	TRBV30	TRBJ2-5	NA
CAWRRELFF	TGTGCCTGGCGACGGGAGCTGTTTTTT	NA	TRBV30	TRBJ2-2	NA
CASSLWGLAGTDTQYF	TGTGCCAGCAGCTTATGGGGACTAGCGGGGACAGATACGCAGTATTTT	TRBD2	TRBV7-2	TRBJ2-3	NA
CAWSAGATYGYTF	TGTGCCTGGAGTGCAGGGGCAACCTATGGCTACACCTTC	NA	TRBV30	TRBJ1-2	NA
CSAVLPTFGYTF	TGCAGCGCCGTGTTACCTACATTCGGCTACACCTTC	NA	TRBV29-1	TRBJ1-2	NA
CASSLSRAGDEQFF	TGTGCCAGCAGCTTATCTCGGGCGGGGGATGAGCAGTTCTTC	TRBD2	TRBV7-2	TRBJ2-1	NA
CAITRDPGTEAFF	TGTGCCATCACGAGGGACCCCGGGACTGAAGCTTTCTTT	NA	TRBV28	TRBJ1-1	NA
CASSPTGGGSYEQYF	TGTGCCAGCTCACCGACGGGAGGGGGCTCGTACGAGCAGTACTTC	NA	TRBV18	TRBJ2-7	NA
CASSQARSTDTQYF	TGCGCCAGCAGCCAAGCCAGAAGCACAGATACGCAGTATTTT	NA	TRBV4-1	TRBJ2-3	NA
CASTLLRLRTDTQYF	TGTGCCAGCACCCTATTGCGGCTTCGCACAGATACGCAGTATTTT	NA	TRBV2	TRBJ2-3	few
CASTRSFGGTSYEQYF	TGCGCCAGCACTCGTTCTTTCGGTGGGACCTCCTACGAGCAGTACTTC	NA	TRBV5-1	TRBJ2-7	NA
CASSWGDSYNEQFF	TGTGCCAGCAGTTGGGGGGATTCCTACAATGAGCAGTTCTTC	NA	TRBV6-5	TRBJ2-1	NA
CASGGRTDNYGYTF	TGTGCCAGCGGGGGACGGACGGATAACTATGGCTACACCTTC	NA	TRBV6-5	TRBJ1-2	NA
CASSSLGTGILGRLHF	TGTGCCAGCAGTTCCCTAGGGACAGGGATTTTAGGACGCCTCCACTTT	TRBD1	TRBV6-5	TRBJ1-6	once
CASSLLAGAYNEQFF	TGTGCCAGCAGCTTACTGGCGGGGGCCTACAATGAGCAGTTCTTC	TRBD2	TRBV7-3	TRBJ2-1	NA
CSVEFRMNTEAFF	TGCAGCGTAGAGTTCCGGATGAACACTGAAGCTTTCTTT	NA	TRBV29-1	TRBJ1-1	NA
CASSHAGPLALGGYTF	TGCGCCAGCAGTCACGCCGGGCCCTTAGCCTTAGGGGGCTACACCTTC	NA	TRBV23-1	TRBJ1-2	NA
CAWSVRLQTYEQYF	TGTGCCTGGAGTGTACGTCTGCAAACCTACGAGCAGTACTTC	NA	TRBV30	TRBJ2-7	NA
CSAVLAGTYNEQFF	TGCAGCGCCGTTCTAGCGGGGACCTACAATGAGCAGTTCTTC	TRBD2	TRBV29-1	TRBJ2-1	NA
CASSLDPRSSYNSPLHF	TGTGCCAGCAGCTTAGACCCGCGGAGCTCCTATAATTCACCCCTCCACTTT	NA	TRBV7-2	TRBJ1-6	NA
CASSSTTYGYTF	TGTGCCAGCAGCTCCACTACCTATGGCTACACCTTC	NA	TRBV5-4	TRBJ1-2	NA
CAWWGQGFEQYF	TGTGCCTGGTGGGGACAGGGGTTCGAGCAGTACTTC	TRBD1	TRBV30	TRBJ2-7	NA
CASSPGQGRSPLHF	TGTGCCAGCAGTCCCGGACAGGGCCGGTCACCCCTCCACTTT	TRBD1	TRBV28	TRBJ1-6	NA
CASSPGRNSPLHF	TGTGCCAGCAGCCCGGGACGGAATTCACCCCTCCACTTT	NA	TRBV7-9	TRBJ1-6	NA
CSVIRGQPYNEQFF	TGCAGCGTTATTAGGGGACAGCCCTACAATGAGCAGTTCTTC	TRBD1	TRBV29-1	TRBJ2-1	few
CASSPRGVYEQYF	TGTGCCAGCAGCCCCCGGGGAGTCTACGAGCAGTACTTC	NA	TRBV7-3	TRBJ2-7	few
CAWSAGNIQYF	TGTGCCTGGAGCGCAGGGAACATTCAGTACTTC	NA	TRBV30	TRBJ2-4	few
CASSWDRFTYEQYF	TGTGCCAGCAGCTGGGACAGATTTACCTACGAGCAGTACTTC	TRBD1	TRBV7-2	TRBJ2-7	few
CASSLKSGRRTGANVLTF	TGTGCCAGCAGTTTAAAGTCAGGCCGAAGGACTGGGGCCAACGTCCTGACTTTC	NA	TRBV27	TRBJ2-6	NA
CASSTLTGEQYF	TGTGCCAGTAGTACTCTTACGGGCGAGCAGTACTTC	NA	TRBV19	TRBJ2-7	NA
CASKGQYSNQPQHF	TGTGCCAGCAAAGGACAGTATAGCAATCAGCCCCAGCATTTT	NA	TRBV6-1	TRBJ1-5	NA
CASSLLGQGYNEQFF	TGTGCCAGCAGCTTGCTGGGACAGGGCTACAATGAGCAGTTCTTC	TRBD1	TRBV5-6	TRBJ2-1	few
CAWSGNTGELFF	TGTGCCTGGAGTGGGAACACCGGGGAGCTGTTTTTT	NA	TRBV30	TRBJ2-2	few
CASSLSQGTYEQYF	TGCGCCAGCAGCTTGTCTCAGGGGACTTACGAGCAGTACTTC	NA	TRBV5-1	TRBJ2-7	few